This T cell receptor beta chain was sequenced for a study of OX40 agonist ivuxolimab in advanced cancers. Study-level information: Dose-escalation patients' cancers were hepatocellular carcinoma, melanoma, renal cell or head and neck cancer. Of mixed ages from about 20 to 80 and averaging 60 years, the group was about 80% male.

About this clone: Its cognate antigen is unknown.

TCRdb's copy holds only in-frame clones and misses some; the assay was immunoSEQ multiplex PCR. The sample has around 60,000 clones, roughly four fifths seen once. With 0 bases removed from V and 3 bases from J, the gap between germline ends came to 5 bases. This CDR3 has 13 amino acids. Germline values: CDR1 MGHRA, CDR2 YSYEKL. Study results and limitations: The mean number of expanded clones was higher in CD8+ T cells than in CD4+. At 0.1 to 3.0 mg/kg, clonal expansion of CD4+ and CD8+ blood T cells had occurred by week 6.

The chain employs TRBV4-1 and TRBJ2-5; D ambiguous. The sequence was collected from an adult with an advanced solid tumor such as melanoma, head and neck, liver or kidney cancer. The specimen comprised CD4+ or CD8+ T cells sorted from blood, sampled in a trial of the OX40 agonist ivuxolimab. CDR3 DNA: TGCGCCAGCAGCCAAGACCGTGAAGAGACCCAGTACTTC. It codes for CASSQDREETQYF.